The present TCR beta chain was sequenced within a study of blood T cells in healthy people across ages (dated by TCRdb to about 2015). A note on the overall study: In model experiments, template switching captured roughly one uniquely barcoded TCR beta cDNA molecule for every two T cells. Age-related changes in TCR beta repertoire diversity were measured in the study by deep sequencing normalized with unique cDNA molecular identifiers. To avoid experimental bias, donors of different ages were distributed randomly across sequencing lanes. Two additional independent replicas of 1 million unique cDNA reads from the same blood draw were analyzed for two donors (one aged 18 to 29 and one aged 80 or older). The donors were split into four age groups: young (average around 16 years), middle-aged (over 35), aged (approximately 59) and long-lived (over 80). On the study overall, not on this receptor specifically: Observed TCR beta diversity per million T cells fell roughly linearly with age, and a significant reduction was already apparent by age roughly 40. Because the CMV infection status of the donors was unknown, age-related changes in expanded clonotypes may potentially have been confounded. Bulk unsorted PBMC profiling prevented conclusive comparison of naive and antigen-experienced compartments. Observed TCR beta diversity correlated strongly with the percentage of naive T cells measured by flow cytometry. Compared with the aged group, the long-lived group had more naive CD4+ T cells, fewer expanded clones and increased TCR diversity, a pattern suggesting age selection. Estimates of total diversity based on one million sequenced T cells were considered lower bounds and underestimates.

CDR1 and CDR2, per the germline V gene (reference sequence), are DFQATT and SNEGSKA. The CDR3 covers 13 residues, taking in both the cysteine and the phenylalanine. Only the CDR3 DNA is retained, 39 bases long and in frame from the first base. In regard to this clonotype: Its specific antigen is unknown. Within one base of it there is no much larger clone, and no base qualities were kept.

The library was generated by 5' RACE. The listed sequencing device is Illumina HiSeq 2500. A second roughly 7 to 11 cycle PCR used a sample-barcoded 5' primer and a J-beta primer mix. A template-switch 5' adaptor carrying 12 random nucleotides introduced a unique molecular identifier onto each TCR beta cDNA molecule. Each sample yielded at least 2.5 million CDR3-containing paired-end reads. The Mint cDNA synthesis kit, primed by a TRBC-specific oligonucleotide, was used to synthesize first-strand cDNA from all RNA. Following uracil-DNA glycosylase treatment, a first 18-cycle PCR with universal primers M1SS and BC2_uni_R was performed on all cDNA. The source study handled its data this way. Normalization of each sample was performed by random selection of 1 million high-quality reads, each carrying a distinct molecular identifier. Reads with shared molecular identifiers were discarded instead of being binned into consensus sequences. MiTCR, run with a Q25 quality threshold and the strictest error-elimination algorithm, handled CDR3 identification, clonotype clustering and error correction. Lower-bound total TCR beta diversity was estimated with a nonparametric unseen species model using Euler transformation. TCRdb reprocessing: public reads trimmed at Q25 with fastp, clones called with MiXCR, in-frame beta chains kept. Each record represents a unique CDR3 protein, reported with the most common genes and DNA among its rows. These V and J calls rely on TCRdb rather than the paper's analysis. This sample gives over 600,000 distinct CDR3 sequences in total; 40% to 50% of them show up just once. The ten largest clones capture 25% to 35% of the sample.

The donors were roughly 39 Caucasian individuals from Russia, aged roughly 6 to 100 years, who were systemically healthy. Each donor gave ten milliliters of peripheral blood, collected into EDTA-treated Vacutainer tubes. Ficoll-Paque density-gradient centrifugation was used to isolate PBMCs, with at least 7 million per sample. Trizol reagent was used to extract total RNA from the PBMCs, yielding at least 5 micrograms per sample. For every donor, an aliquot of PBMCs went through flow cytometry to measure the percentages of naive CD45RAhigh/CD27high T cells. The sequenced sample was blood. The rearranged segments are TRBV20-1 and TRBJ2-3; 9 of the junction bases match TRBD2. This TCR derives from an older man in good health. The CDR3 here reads CSLQGGGAYTQYF. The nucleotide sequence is TGCAGCCTACAGGGCGGGGGGGCATATACGCAGTATTTT.